The 14 T cell receptor beta chains given below trace back to one sample, sequenced in a study of blood T cells in healthy people across ages. Next came a second PCR, run for about 6 to 11 cycles, which used a sample-barcoded 5' primer along with a J-beta primer mix. TCRdb used MiXCR to reprocess the 5' RACE reads, holding one entry per CDR3 protein. The sample shows fewer than 2,000,000 distinct CDR3 sequences, 39% of them seen only once. The sample consisted of blood. The receptors were gathered from a human donor in good health.

Comment on this clonotype: This clone may be a read error of a much larger clone one base away. The chain combines TRBV12-5 with TRBJ2-1, with TRBD2 matching over 9 bases. The CDR3 loop spans 15 amino acids. Germline V gene sequence: CDR1 LGHNT, CDR2 FRNRAP. The CDR3 region is CASGLQASGADERFF. The CDR3, as DNA: TGTGCTAGTGGTTTGCAGGCTAGCGGGGCCGATGAGCGGTTCTTC.

The V call is TRBV15, the J call TRBJ2-3, with 7 bases fitting TRBD2. Looked up from germline, CDR1 is LNHNV and CDR2 is YYDKDF (reference sequence). The CDR3 extends over 18 amino acids. Unmatched junction bases numbered 15, after V lost 0 bases and J lost 6 bases. The CDR3 DNA reads as TGTGCCACCAGCAGAGATTGGGTGGCACGGCGGGGGTGGGATACGCAGTATTTT. Residues: CATSRDWVARRGWDTQYF.

V is TRBV29-1 and J is TRBJ2-2; possibly TRBD2 for D (5 bases). CDR3 length equals 13 residues. The germline V gene has CDR1 SQVTM and CDR2 ANQGSEA. Trimming cost V 6 bases and J 4 bases, with 12 bases left between them. The DNA for the CDR3 is TGCAGCGTCTCTAGCAGCGGCACCGGGGAGCTGTTTTTT. Translation: CSVSSSGTGELFF.

The CDR3 region is CASSRPRQGAFF. The CDR3, as DNA: TGTGCCAGCAGCAGACCCCGGCAGGGCGCTTTCTTT. The chain joins TRBV6-2 or TRBV6-3 to TRBJ1-1; D might be TRBD1 (5 bases). Germline assignment: CDR1 MNHEY and CDR2 SVGEGT. The CDR3 covers 12 residues. The ends were cut back, 6 bases at V and 11 bases at J, with 16 bases in the middle.

The chain couples TRBV12-5 to TRBJ1-2; D uncertain. The CDR3 sequence is 14 residues long. Trimming removed 9 bases from V and 8 bases from J, with 22 bases in between. CDR1 is LGHNT and CDR2 is FRNRAP in the germline V gene. The CDR3 DNA reads as TGTGCTAGCAGAAATGGGCTGCGAGGTGGGGGCTACACCTTC. Its protein is CASRNGLRGGGYTF.

This clonotype has a count of ten or more. This sequence joins TRBV20-1 and TRBJ1-1; D may be TRBD1 (6 bases). The V end lost 3 bases, the J end lost 3 bases, and 14 bases lay between the germline ends. Germline CDR1 and CDR2: DFQATT and SNEGSKA (reference sequence). This CDR3 has 14 residues. CDR3 loop: CSASPNTGHTEAFF. CDR3 DNA sequence: TGCAGTGCTAGTCCGAACACAGGGCACACTGAAGCTTTCTTT.

The chain uses TRBV20-1 and TRBJ1-2, with TRBD1 identical over 8 bases. V trimming: 6 bases; J trimming: 0 bases; junction bases outside the gene matches: 6. The CDR3 is 14 residues long. Germline CDR1 and CDR2: DFQATT and SNEGSKA (reference sequence). The CDR3: CSALGTGANYGYTF. The DNA of the CDR3 is TGCAGTGCCCTAGGGACAGGCGCTAACTATGGCTACACCTTC.

This clonotype has a handful of counts. The chain couples TRBV18 to TRBJ2-1, with D unclear. The V gene lost 2 bases and the J gene lost 3 bases, with 8 bases spanning the gap. The germline V gene encodes CDR1 KGHSH and CDR2 LQKENI. The CDR3 has 14 amino acids. This CDR3 reads CASSPTRYYNEQFF. CDR3 DNA sequence: TGTGCCAGCTCACCAACACGGTACTACAATGAGCAGTTCTTC.

This chain links TRBV7-3 with TRBJ1-2; maybe TRBD1 (5 bases). Looked up from germline, CDR1 is SGHTA and CDR2 is FQGTGA. This CDR3 spans 15 amino acids. The ends were cut back, 5 bases at V and 0 bases at J, with 13 bases in the middle. CDR3 DNA sequence: TGTGCCAGCAGCCCCACCGAGACAGCTAACTATGGCTACACCTTC. Translated: CASSPTETANYGYTF.

The table lists this clonotype with many counts. The chain couples TRBV7-2 to TRBJ1-5; a possible D gene is TRBD1 (6 bases). This CDR3 has 14 residues. V gave up 5 bases and J gave up 5 bases, with 13 bases separating them. Per germline, CDR1 SGHTA and CDR2 FQGNSA. In nucleotides, the CDR3 is TGTGCCAGCAGCACCACACGGGGGCATCAGCCCCAGCATTTT. Protein sequence: CASSTTRGHQPQHF.

The chain employs TRBV7-9 and TRBJ2-7; the match to TRBD2 covers 7 bases. From germline, CDR1 is SEHNR and CDR2 FQNEAQ (reference sequence). The CDR3 contains 15 residues. V shed 1 base, J shed 2 bases, and the junction held 5 bases outside the gene matches. This CDR3 reads CASSLGGSGPYEQYF. The CDR3 DNA sequence: TGTGCCAGCAGCTTAGGTGGTAGCGGGCCCTACGAGCAGTACTTC.

This clonotype was found a few times. The chain has TRBV12-3 or TRBV12-4 and TRBJ1-4; tentatively, D is TRBD1 (6 bases). There are 16 residues in the CDR3. The germline V and J ends were trimmed by 4 bases and 2 bases, with 14 bases remaining between them. The CDR3 loop is CASSSKGEFTNEKLFF. Written as DNA, the CDR3 is TGTGCCAGCAGTTCAAAGGGGGAGTTTACTAATGAAAAACTGTTTTTT.

This clonotype was counted a few times. The rearrangement links TRBV4-1 to TRBJ2-5, with 10 bases aligning to TRBD2. CDR3 length: 17 residues. CDR1 is MGHRA, CDR2 YSYEKL, per germline. J was trimmed by 4 bases and V by 1 base; bases with no gene match: 9. CDR3 bases: TGCGCCAGCAGCCAAGGAAGAACTAGCGGGGTAGGAGAGACCCAGTACTTC. Its translation is CASSQGRTSGVGETQYF.

The chain employs TRBV7-2 and TRBJ1-5, with 8 bases identical to TRBD1. In germline, CDR1 is SGHTA, CDR2 FQGNSA. This CDR3 is 15 amino acids long. The V segment lost 3 bases and the J segment 4 bases; nucleotides outside the gene matches: 5. The CDR3 here is CASSFDRGLNQPQHF. CDR3 in DNA: TGTGCCAGCAGCTTCGACAGGGGACTAAATCAGCCCCAGCATTTT. Using reference TRBV7-2 and TRBJ1-5 for the parts outside the CDR3, the full variable domain is GAGVSQSPSNKVTEKGKDVELRCDPISGHTALYWYRQSLGQGLEFLIYFQGNSAPDKSGLPSDRFSAERTGGSVSTLTIQRTQQEDSAVYLCASSFDRGLNQPQHFGDGTRLSIL.